The table lists the clone carrying this T cell receptor beta chain with a few counts. Systemic immunosuppression or a history of autoimmune disease excluded patients. This entry belongs to a study of OX40 agonist ivuxolimab in advanced cancers. The repertoire was sequenced with immunoSEQ multiplex PCR; TCRdb's copy has only in-frame clones and lacks some. Of some 85,000 clones in the sample, about 89% were seen once. From germline, CDR1 is MGHRA and CDR2 YSYEKL. This CDR3 comprises 18 residues. The V gene end was trimmed by 4 bases and the J gene end by 1 base; junction bases not matched to a gene: 6.

The sequenced sample was CD4+ or CD8+ T cells sorted from blood, obtained in a trial of the OX40 agonist ivuxolimab. This TCR came from an adult with an advanced solid tumor such as melanoma, head and neck, liver or kidney cancer. This chain uses TRBV4-1 with TRBJ2-1, with TRBD2 matching over 14 bases. The CDR3 protein is CASSRTGTSGRSYNEQFF. The CDR3 coding sequence is TGCGCCAGCAGCCGAACCGGGACTAGCGGGAGATCCTACAATGAGCAGTTCTTC.